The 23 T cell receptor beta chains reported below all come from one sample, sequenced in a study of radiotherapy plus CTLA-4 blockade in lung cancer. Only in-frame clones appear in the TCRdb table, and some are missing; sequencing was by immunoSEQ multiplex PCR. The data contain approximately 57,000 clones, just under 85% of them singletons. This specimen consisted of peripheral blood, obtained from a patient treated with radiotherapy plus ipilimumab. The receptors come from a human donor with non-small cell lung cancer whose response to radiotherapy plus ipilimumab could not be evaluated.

The CDR3 is CASSRTRDTVDEQYF. CDR3 in DNA: TGCGCCAGCAGCCGAACCCGGGACACAGTCGACGAGCAGTACTTC. V usage is TRBV4-1 and J usage is TRBJ2-7, with a possible D match to TRBD1 (6 bases). In germline, CDR1 is MGHRA, CDR2 YSYEKL. The germline V and J ends were trimmed by 4 bases and 5 bases, with 18 bases remaining between them. The CDR3 is made up of 15 amino acids.

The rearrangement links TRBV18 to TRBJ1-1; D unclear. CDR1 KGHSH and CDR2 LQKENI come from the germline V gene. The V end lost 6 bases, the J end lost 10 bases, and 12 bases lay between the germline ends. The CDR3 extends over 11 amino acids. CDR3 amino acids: CASSGRVGAFF. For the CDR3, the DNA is TGTGCCAGCTCCGGGAGGGTGGGAGCTTTCTTT.

The CDR3 DNA sequence: TGTGCCTGTGGGACTAGCCGGTTGGCGCAGTATTTT. Amino acids: CACGTSRLAQYF. The chain joins TRBV30 to TRBJ2-3, with 9 bases lining up with TRBD2. CDR1 and CDR2 from the germline V gene are GTSNPN and SVGIG (reference sequence). This CDR3 has 12 residues. Unmatched junction bases numbered 8, after V lost 6 bases and J lost 10 bases.

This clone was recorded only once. CDR3 loop: CASRLMGQFNEKLFF. The CDR3 coding sequence is TGCGCCAGCAGACTCATGGGGCAGTTTAATGAAAAACTGTTTTTT. The V and J genes are TRBV5-1 and TRBJ1-4; TRBD1 is a possible D gene (5 bases). CDR1 and CDR2 from the germline V gene are SGHRS and YFSETQ. The CDR3 runs 15 residues. Trimming stripped 5 bases from V and 4 bases from J, with 15 bases between.

DNA for the CDR3: TGTGCCAGCAGCATCCCCGGACATTCTAACTATGGCTACACCTTC. Encoded protein: CASSIPGHSNYGYTF. The chain uses TRBV7-9 and TRBJ1-2; weak D call: TRBD1 (5 bases). The germline V and J ends were trimmed by 5 bases and 0 bases, with 13 bases remaining between them. The CDR3 extends over 15 amino acids. From germline, CDR1 is SEHNR and CDR2 FQNEAQ (reference sequence).

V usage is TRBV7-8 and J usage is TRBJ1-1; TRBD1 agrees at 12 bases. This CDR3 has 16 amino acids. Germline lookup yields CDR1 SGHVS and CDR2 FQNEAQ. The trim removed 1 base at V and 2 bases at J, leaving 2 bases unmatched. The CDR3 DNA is TGTGCCAGCAGCTTAGGGGACAGGGGGCTCAACACTGAAGCTTTCTTT. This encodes CASSLGDRGLNTEAFF.

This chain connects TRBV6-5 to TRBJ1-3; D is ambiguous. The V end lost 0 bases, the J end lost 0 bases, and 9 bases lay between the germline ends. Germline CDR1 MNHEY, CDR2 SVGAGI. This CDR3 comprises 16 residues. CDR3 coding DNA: TGTGCCAGCAGTTACTCTTCCCCAGTCTCTGGAAACACCATATATTTT. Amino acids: CASSYSSPVSGNTIYF.

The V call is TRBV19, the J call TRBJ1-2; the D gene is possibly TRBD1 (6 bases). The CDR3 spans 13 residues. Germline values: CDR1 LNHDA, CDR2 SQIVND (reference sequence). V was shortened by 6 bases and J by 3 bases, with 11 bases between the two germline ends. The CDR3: CASRMDSYYGYTF. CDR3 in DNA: TGTGCCAGTAGGATGGACAGCTACTATGGCTACACCTTC.

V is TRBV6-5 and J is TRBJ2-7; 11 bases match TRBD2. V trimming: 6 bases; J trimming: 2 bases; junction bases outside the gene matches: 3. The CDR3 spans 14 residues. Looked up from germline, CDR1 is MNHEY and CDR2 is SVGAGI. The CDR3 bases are TGTGCCAGCAGATCGACTAGCGGGACCTACGAGCAGTACTTC. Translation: CASRSTSGTYEQYF.

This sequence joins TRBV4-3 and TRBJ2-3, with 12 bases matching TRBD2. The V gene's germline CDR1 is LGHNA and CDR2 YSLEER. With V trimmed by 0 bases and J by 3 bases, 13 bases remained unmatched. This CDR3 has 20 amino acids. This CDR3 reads CASSQDSPIGLAGGTDTQYF. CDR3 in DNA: TGCGCCAGCAGCCAAGATTCTCCCATCGGCCTAGCGGGGGGGACAGATACGCAGTATTTT.

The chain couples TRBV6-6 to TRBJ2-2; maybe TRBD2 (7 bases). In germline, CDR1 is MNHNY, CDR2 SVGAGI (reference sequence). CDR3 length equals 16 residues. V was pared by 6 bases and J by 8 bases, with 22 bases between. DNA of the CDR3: TGTGCCAGCAGCGAAATCCTTGGGGGGGCAGCTGGGGAGCTGTTTTTT. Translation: CASSEILGGAAGELFF.

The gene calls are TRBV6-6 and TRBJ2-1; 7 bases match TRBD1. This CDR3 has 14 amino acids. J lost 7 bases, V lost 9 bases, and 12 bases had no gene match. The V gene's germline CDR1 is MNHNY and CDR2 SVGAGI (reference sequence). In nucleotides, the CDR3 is TGTGCCAGTACTAGAGGGCAGGGGGTGAATGAGCAGTTCTTC. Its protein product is CASTRGQGVNEQFF.

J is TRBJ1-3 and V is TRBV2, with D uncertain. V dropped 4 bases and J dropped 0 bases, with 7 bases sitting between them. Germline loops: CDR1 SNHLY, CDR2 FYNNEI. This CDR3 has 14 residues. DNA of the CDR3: TGTGCCAGCAGTGCCGGTCGCTCTGGAAACACCATATATTTT. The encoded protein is CASSAGRSGNTIYF.

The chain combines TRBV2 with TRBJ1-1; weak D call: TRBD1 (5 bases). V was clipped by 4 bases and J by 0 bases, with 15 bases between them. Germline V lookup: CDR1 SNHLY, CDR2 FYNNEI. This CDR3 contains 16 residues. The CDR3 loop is CASSGHQGIMNTEAFF. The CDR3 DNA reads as TGTGCCAGCAGTGGTCACCAGGGCATCATGAACACTGAAGCTTTCTTT.

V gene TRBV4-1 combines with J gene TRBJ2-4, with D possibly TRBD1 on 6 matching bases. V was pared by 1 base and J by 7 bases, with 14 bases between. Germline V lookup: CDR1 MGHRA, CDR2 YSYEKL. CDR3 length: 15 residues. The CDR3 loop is CASSQVTGTRNIQYF. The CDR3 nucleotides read TGCGCCAGCAGCCAAGTGACCGGGACAAGGAACATTCAGTACTTC.

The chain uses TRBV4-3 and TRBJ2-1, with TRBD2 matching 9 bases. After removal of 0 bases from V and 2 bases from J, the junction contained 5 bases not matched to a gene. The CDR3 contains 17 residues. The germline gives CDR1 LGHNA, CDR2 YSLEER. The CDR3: CASSQDGAGGTYNEQFF. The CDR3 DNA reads TGCGCCAGCAGCCAAGATGGAGCGGGAGGAACCTACAATGAGCAGTTCTTC.

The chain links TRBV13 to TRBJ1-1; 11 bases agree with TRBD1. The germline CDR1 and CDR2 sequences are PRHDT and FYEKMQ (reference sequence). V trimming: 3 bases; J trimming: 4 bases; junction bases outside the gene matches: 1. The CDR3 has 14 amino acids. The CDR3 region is CASSLGTGGTEAFF. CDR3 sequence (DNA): TGTGCCAGCAGCTTGGGGACAGGGGGCACTGAAGCTTTCTTT.

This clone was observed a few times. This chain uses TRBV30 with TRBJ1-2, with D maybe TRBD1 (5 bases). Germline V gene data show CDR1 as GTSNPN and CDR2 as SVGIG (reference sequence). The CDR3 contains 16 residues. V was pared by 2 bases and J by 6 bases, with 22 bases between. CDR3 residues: CAWSLGEAGKGDGYTF. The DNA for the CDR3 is TGTGCCTGGAGTCTTGGGGAGGCAGGGAAGGGTGATGGCTACACCTTC.

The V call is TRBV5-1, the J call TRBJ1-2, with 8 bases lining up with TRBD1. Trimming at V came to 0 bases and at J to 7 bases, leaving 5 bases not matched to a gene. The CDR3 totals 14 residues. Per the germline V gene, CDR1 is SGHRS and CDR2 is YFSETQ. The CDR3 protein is CASSLEFRGRGYTF. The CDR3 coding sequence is TGCGCCAGCAGCTTGGAGTTCAGGGGGCGTGGCTACACCTTC.

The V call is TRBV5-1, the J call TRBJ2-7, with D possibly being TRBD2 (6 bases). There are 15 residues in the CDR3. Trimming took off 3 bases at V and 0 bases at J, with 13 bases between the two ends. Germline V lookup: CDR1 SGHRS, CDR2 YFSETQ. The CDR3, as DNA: TGCGCCAGCAGCTCTGAACCCGGGAGCTCCTACGAGCAGTACTTC. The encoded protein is CASSSEPGSSYEQYF.

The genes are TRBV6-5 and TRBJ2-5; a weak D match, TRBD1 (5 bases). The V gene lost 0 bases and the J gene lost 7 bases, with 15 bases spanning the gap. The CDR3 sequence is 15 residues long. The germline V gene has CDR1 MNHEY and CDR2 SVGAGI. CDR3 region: CASSYSVRQGGTQYF. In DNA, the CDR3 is TGTGCCAGCAGTTACTCGGTTCGGCAGGGTGGGACCCAGTACTTC.

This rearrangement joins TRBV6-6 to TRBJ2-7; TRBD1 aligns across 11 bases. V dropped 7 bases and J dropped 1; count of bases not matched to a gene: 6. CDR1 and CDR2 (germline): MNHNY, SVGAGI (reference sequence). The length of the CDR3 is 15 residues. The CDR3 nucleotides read TGTGCCAGCAATGACGGACAGGGGGCTTCCTACGAGCAGTACTTC. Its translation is CASNDGQGASYEQYF.

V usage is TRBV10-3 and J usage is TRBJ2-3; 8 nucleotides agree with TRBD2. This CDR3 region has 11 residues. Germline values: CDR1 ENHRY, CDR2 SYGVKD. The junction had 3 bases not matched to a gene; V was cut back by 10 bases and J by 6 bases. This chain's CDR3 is CATKREDTQYF. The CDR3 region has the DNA TGTGCCACCAAGCGGGAGGATACGCAGTATTTT.